Listed below are T cell receptor beta chains from one sample, sequenced in a study of cytomegalovirus exposure and HLA in healthy donors. The protocol was immunoSEQ multiplex PCR, while the TCRdb copy is restricted to in-frame clones and leaves out a portion. The sample shows some 140,000 clones, about 86% of them seen only once. Sequencing input: PBMCs. The source of these receptors is a man between 18 and 29 years old in good health and CMV-seropositive. Both conserved end residues are part of each CDR3. Fields, in order: J gene, V gene, clone size, D gene, CDR3 protein, CDR3 DNA. D genes are given only for firm matches. Rows may omit the clone size; those that give it use once, few, many or a size class.

TRBJ2-7 | TRBV27 | NA | NA | CASGSGSYEQYF | TGTGCCAGCGGCTCAGGCTCCTACGAGCAGTACTTC
TRBJ2-1 | TRBV7-3 | NA | NA | CASSSQTIHTSEQFF | TGTGCCAGCAGCTCACAGACGATCCACACATCTGAGCAGTTCTTC
TRBJ2-7 | TRBV6-5 | NA | TRBD1 | CASSYSGQGNGEQYF | TGTGCCAGCAGTTACTCGGGACAGGGGAATGGGGAGCAGTACTTC
TRBJ1-2 | TRBV6-4 | NA | TRBD1 | CASSATGAVGGYTF | TGTGCCAGCAGTGCAACAGGGGCCGTGGGGGGCTACACCTTC
TRBJ2-2 | TRBV30 | NA | TRBD2 | CAWSDPTSGRRTGELFF | TGTGCCTGGAGTGATCCGACTAGCGGGAGACGGACCGGGGAGCTGTTTTTT
TRBJ2-3 | TRBV7-3 | NA | NA | CASSSHNQGRDTQYF | TGTGCCAGCAGCTCCCACAACCAGGGGAGAGATACGCAGTATTTT
TRBJ2-7 | TRBV25-1 | NA | TRBD2 | CASGFGTTYEQYF | TGTGCCAGCGGATTCGGGACTACCTACGAGCAGTACTTC
TRBJ1-4 | TRBV6-5 | NA | NA | CASSYSRQFNEKLFF | TGTGCCAGCAGTTACAGTCGACAATTTAATGAAAAACTGTTTTTT
TRBJ2-7 | TRBV6-5 | NA | TRBD1 | CASSYSGTGSYEQYF | TGTGCCAGCAGTTACTCAGGGACAGGGTCCTACGAGCAGTACTTC
TRBJ2-7 | TRBV28 | NA | TRBD1 | CASTPGQRYDEQYF | TGTGCCAGCACCCCGGGACAGAGATACGACGAGCAGTACTTC
TRBJ2-4 | TRBV9 | NA | NA | CASSVDPAGSKNIQYF | TGTGCCAGCAGCGTAGATCCCGCGGGGAGCAAAAACATTCAGTACTTC
TRBJ2-5 | TRBV7-6 | NA | TRBD2 | CASSFTSGRDPQETQYF | TGTGCCAGCAGCTTCACTAGCGGGAGGGACCCCCAAGAGACCCAGTACTTC
TRBJ1-5 | TRBV2 | NA | TRBD1 | CASISTLDRAKGQPQHF | TGTGCCAGCATCTCCACCCTGGACAGGGCGAAAGGTCAGCCCCAGCATTTT
TRBJ1-2 | TRBV7-2 | NA | TRBD1 | CASSKTGVNYGYTF | TGTGCCAGCAGCAAGACAGGGGTTAACTATGGCTACACCTTC
TRBJ1-3 | TRBV9 | NA | TRBD1 | CASSARTGERSSGNTIYF | TGTGCCAGCAGCGCAAGGACAGGGGAAAGGAGCTCTGGAAACACCATATATTTT
TRBJ2-1 | TRBV18 | NA | NA | CASSPGVNEQFF | TGTGCCAGCTCACCAGGAGTTAATGAGCAGTTCTTC
TRBJ1-1 | TRBV6-5 | NA | NA | CASSHDRYTEAFF | TGTGCCAGCAGTCATGACAGATACACTGAAGCTTTCTTT
TRBJ2-3 | TRBV6-4 | once | NA | CASSDAGARCTDTQYF | TGTGCCAGCAGTGACGCAGGGGCGCGATGCACAGATACGCAGTATTTT
TRBJ2-2 | TRBV6-5 | NA | NA | CASSEQETGELFF | TGTGCCAGCAGTGAACAGGAGACCGGGGAGCTGTTTTTT
TRBJ2-3 | TRBV6-5 | NA | NA | CASRGTASTDTQYF | TGTGCCAGCAGGGGGACTGCTAGCACAGATACGCAGTATTTT
TRBJ1-2 | TRBV7-8 | few | TRBD1 | CASSSPGDRGETNYGYTF | TGTGCCAGCAGCTCCCCCGGGGACAGGGGGGAAACTAACTATGGCTACACCTTC
TRBJ2-1 | TRBV25-1 | few | NA | CASSEQGEQFF | TGTGCCAGCAGTGAACAGGGTGAGCAGTTCTTC
TRBJ1-2 | TRBV2 | few | NA | CASNSNYGYTF | TGTGCCAGCAACTCCAACTATGGCTACACCTTC
TRBJ1-2 | TRBV6-6 | many | TRBD1 | CASRSGTGGIYGYTF | TGTGCCAGCAGGTCCGGGACAGGGGGTATCTATGGCTACACCTTC
TRBJ1-1 | TRBV5-1 | NA | NA | CASSDTGNTEAFF | TGCGCCAGCTCAGATACAGGGAACACTGAAGCTTTCTTT
TRBJ1-3 | TRBV9 | NA | NA | CASSVEGRGSGNTIYF | TGTGCCAGCAGCGTAGAGGGCAGAGGGTCGGGAAACACCATATATTTT
TRBJ2-5 | TRBV19 | once | TRBD2 | CASRTGGKETQYF | TGTGCCAGTAGGACGGGGGGAAAAGAGACCCAGTACTTC
TRBJ1-2 | TRBV19 | NA | NA | CASSIQGTGYGYTF | TGTGCCAGTAGTATACAGGGGACGGGCTATGGCTACACCTTC
TRBJ1-5 | TRBV2 | NA | NA | CASSVAGGAKQPQHF | TGTGCCAGCAGTGTGGCGGGGGGCGCGAAGCAGCCCCAGCATTTT
TRBJ1-1 | TRBV7-2 | NA | NA | CASSPNTYTEAFF | TGTGCCAGCAGCCCCAACACCTACACTGAAGCTTTCTTT
TRBJ1-1 | TRBV6-5 | NA | NA | CASSLEQGVRKAFF | TGTGCCAGCAGTTTAGAACAGGGAGTAAGAAAAGCTTTCTTT
TRBJ2-2 | TRBV25-1 | NA | TRBD2 | CASSRTSGRRAGELFF | TGTGCCAGCAGCAGGACTAGCGGGAGGCGGGCCGGGGAGCTGTTTTTT
TRBJ1-5 | TRBV27 | NA | NA | CATARGQPQHF | TGTGCCACCGCAAGGGGTCAGCCCCAGCATTTT
TRBJ1-1 | TRBV7-3 | NA | TRBD1 | CASSLSSGTGAKETEAFF | TGTGCCAGCAGCTTGAGTTCGGGGACAGGGGCGAAGGAGACTGAAGCTTTCTTT
TRBJ2-7 | TRBV10-3 | once | TRBD1 | CAISEGQGDYEQYF | TGTGCCATCAGTGAGGGACAGGGGGACTACGAGCAGTACTTC
TRBJ2-7 | TRBV5-6 | NA | NA | CASSSRDYEQYF | TGTGCCAGCAGCTCCCGGGACTACGAGCAGTACTTC
TRBJ2-3 | TRBV6-5 | NA | TRBD1 | CASNGGQATDTQYF | TGTGCCAGCAACGGGGGACAGGCAACAGATACGCAGTATTTT
TRBJ2-1 | TRBV18 | once | NA | CASSPTPGLPFF | TGTGCCAGCTCACCAACACCGGGACTGCCGTTCTTC
TRBJ1-2 | TRBV6-7 | NA | TRBD1 | CASTNRDRGQRYYGYTF | TGTGCCAGCACTAACCGGGACAGGGGCCAACGTTACTATGGCTACACCTTC
TRBJ2-3 | TRBV7-6 | NA | NA | CASSRGQSAQYF | TGTGCCAGCAGCCGAGGACAGAGCGCGCAGTATTTT
TRBJ2-7 | TRBV27 | many | TRBD2 | CASSQRGGMWSYEQYF | TGTGCCAGCAGTCAACGCGGGGGGATGTGGTCCTACGAGCAGTACTTC
TRBJ2-1 | TRBV10-3 | NA | TRBD2 | CAISWREKDEQFF | TGTGCCATCAGTTGGCGGGAGAAGGATGAGCAGTTCTTC
TRBJ1-2 | TRBV6-6 | NA | TRBD1 | CASSTTGGNYGYTF | TGTGCCAGCAGTACGACAGGGGGGAACTATGGCTACACCTTC
TRBJ1-2 | TRBV15 | NA | TRBD1 | CATSRGGQGNGYGYTF | TGTGCCACCAGCAGAGGGGGACAGGGGAACGGCTATGGCTACACCTTC
TRBJ2-7 | TRBV7-9 | NA | TRBD2 | CASSPGTRRLDKTYEQYF | TGTGCCAGCAGCCCTGGGACTAGGAGGTTGGATAAAACCTACGAGCAGTACTTC
TRBJ2-6 | TRBV4-3 | NA | TRBD1 | CASSQEGRGRHSGANVLTF | TGCGCCAGCAGCCAAGAGGGCAGGGGGCGTCACTCTGGGGCCAACGTCCTGACTTTC
TRBJ2-1 | TRBV29-1 | NA | NA | CSVDPPQSSSYNEQFF | TGCAGCGTTGACCCCCCACAGTCGAGCTCCTACAATGAGCAGTTCTTC
TRBJ2-7 | TRBV29-1 | NA | NA | CSVEFGGSYEQYF | TGCAGCGTTGAGTTTGGCGGCTCCTACGAGCAGTACTTC
TRBJ2-5 | TRBV7-9 | NA | NA | CASSLGRQHQETQYF | TGTGCCAGCAGCTTAGGCCGACAGCACCAAGAGACCCAGTACTTC
TRBJ1-1 | TRBV19 | NA | NA | CASSSVGVNTEAFF | TGTGCCAGTAGTTCTGTAGGGGTGAACACTGAAGCTTTCTTT
TRBJ2-1 | TRBV27 | once | NA | CASSLSRGYNEQFF | TGTGCCAGCAGTTTATCTCGGGGGTACAATGAGCAGTTCTTC